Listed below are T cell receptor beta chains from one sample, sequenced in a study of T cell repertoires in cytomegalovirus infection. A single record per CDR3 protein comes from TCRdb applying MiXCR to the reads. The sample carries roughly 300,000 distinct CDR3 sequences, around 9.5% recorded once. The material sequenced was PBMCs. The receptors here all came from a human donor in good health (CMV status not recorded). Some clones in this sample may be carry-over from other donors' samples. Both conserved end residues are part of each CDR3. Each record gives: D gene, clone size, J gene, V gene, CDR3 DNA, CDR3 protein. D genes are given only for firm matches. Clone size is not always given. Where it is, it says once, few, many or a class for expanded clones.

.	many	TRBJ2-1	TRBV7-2	TGTGCCAGCAGCCCAGGGGGGGACAATGAGCAGTTCTTC	CASSPGGDNEQFF
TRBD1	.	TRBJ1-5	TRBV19	TGTGCCACCCGGGACAGGGACAATCAGCCCCAGCATTTT	CATRDRDNQPQHF
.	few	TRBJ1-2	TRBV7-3	TGTGCCAGCGGTCGGGGGGCCGATGGCTACACCTTC	CASGRGADGYTF
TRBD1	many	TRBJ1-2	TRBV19	TGTGCCAGTAGATACATCGGGACAGATATCTATGGCTACACCTTC	CASRYIGTDIYGYTF
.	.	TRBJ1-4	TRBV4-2	TGTGCCAGCAGCCAAGATTGGGAGGGTCGCCAAAAACTGTTTTTT	CASSQDWEGRQKLFF
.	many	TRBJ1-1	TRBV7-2	TGTGCCAGCAGCTTAGTTATTATGAACACTGAAGCTTTCTTT	CASSLVIMNTEAFF
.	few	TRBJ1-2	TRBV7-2	TGTGCCAGCAGCTTAGAGGAACACTATGGCTACACCTTC	CASSLEEHYGYTF
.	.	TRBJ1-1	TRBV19	TGTGCCAGTAGTCTCCGGTACGGGGACCCGAACACTGAAGCTTTCTTT	CASSLRYGDPNTEAFF
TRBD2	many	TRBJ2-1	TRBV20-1	TGCAGTGCTAGAGGGGCGCTCTCGGGACTAGCAAACAATGAGCAGTTCTTC	CSARGALSGLANNEQFF
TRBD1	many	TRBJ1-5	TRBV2	TGTGCCAGCAGTGACCGGGACAGAAATCAGCCCCAGCATTTT	CASSDRDRNQPQHF
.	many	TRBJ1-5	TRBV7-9	TGTGCCAGCAGCTTAGAATTTGGGGGCGAAGGCAATCAGCCCCAGCATTTT	CASSLEFGGEGNQPQHF
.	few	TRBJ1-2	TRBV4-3	TGCGCCAGCAGCCAAGATGGGACGACAAACTATGGCTACACCTTC	CASSQDGTTNYGYTF
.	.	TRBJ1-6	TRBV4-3	TGCGCCAGCAGCCAAGATGCAGGGACCGATTCACCCCTCCACTTT	CASSQDAGTDSPLHF
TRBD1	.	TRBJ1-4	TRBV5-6	TGTGCCAGCAGCCCGCGGACAGGCTTTAATGAAAAACTGTTTTTT	CASSPRTGFNEKLFF
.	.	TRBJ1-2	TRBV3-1	TGTGCCAGCAGCCAAGAAAGAGCGCTCTATGGCTACACCTTC	CASSQERALYGYTF
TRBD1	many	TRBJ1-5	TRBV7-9	TGTGCCAGCAGCCCGGACAGGGGAAATCAGCCCCAGCATTTT	CASSPDRGNQPQHF
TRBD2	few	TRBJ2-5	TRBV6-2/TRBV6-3	TGTGCCAGCACCTCGGCGGCTAGCGGAGAGACCCAGTACTTC	CASTSAASGETQYF
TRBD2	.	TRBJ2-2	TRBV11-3	TGTGCCAGCAGCTTTTACCTGGGACTAGCGGGAGGGCCGGAAACCGGGGAGCTGTTTTTT	CASSFYLGLAGGPETGELFF
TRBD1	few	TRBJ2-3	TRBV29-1	TGCAGCGTTAGGGACAGGGGACCCACAGATACGCAGTATTTT	CSVRDRGPTDTQYF
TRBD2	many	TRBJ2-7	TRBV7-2	TGTGCCAGCAGCTTAGTGTGGCGGGAGGCCGAGCAGTACTTC	CASSLVWREAEQYF
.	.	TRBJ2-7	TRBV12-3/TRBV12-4	TGTGCCAGCAGTTTAGAGATAACAGGGGGGGCCTACGAGCAGTACTTC	CASSLEITGGAYEQYF
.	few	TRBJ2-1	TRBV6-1	TGTGCCATTAGCGGACCCTCCTACAATGAGCAGTTCTTC	CAISGPSYNEQFF
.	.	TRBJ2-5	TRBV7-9	TGTGCCAGCAGCTTGCGGAGGGATCTGGAGACCCAGTACTTC	CASSLRRDLETQYF
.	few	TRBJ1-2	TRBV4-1	TGCGCCAGCAGCCAAGACTGGCAATCTGGCTACACCTTC	CASSQDWQSGYTF
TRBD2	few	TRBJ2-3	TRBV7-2	TGTGCCAGCAGCTTAAGGCGGGAGGCTCGTACGCAGTATTTT	CASSLRREARTQYF
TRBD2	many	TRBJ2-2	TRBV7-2	TGTGCCAGCAGCTTACATAGCGGGAGGAGCACCGGGGAGCTGTTTTTT	CASSLHSGRSTGELFF
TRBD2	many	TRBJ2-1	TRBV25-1	TGTGCCAGCAGTGAATCCCCTACTAGCGGGGGGGAGAGGTACAATGAGCAGTTCTTC	CASSESPTSGGERYNEQFF
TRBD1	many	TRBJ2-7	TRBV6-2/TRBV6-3	TGTGCCAGCAGTTACCCGGACAGGCGGATATACGAGCAGTACTTC	CASSYPDRRIYEQYF
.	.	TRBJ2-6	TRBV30	TGTGCCTGGAGCGCTGGGGCCAACGTCCTGACTTTC	CAWSAGANVLTF
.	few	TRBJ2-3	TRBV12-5	TGTGCTAGTGGTTTGGGGACCAGAGGGGTCAACACGGATACGCAGTATTTT	CASGLGTRGVNTDTQYF
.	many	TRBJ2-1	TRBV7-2	TGTGCCAGCAGCTTAGCGCTCTCGATCAATGAGCAGTTCTTC	CASSLALSINEQFF
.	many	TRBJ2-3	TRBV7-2	TGTGCCAGCAGCTTAAGTGCGGGATCCACAGATACGCAGTATTTT	CASSLSAGSTDTQYF
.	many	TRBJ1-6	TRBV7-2	TGTGCCAGCAGCTTAGATGGGTTAAGGAATTCACCCCTCCACTTT	CASSLDGLRNSPLHF
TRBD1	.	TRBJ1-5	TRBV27	TGTGCCAGCAGAAAAGACAGGGCTGTTAATCAGCCCCAGCATTTT	CASRKDRAVNQPQHF
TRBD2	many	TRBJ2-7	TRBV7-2	TGTGCCAGCAGCTTTTTAGCGGGAGATTCCTACGAGCAGTACTTC	CASSFLAGDSYEQYF
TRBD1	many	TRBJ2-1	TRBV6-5	TGTGCCAGCAGTTACCTAACAGGGGGCCACAATGAGCAGTTCTTC	CASSYLTGGHNEQFF
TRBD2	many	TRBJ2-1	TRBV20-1	TGCAGTGCTTTGACTAGCGGGAGAGGAATCTACAATGAGCAGTTCTTC	CSALTSGRGIYNEQFF
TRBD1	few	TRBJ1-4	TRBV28	TGTGCCAGCAGTTCCCAAACAGGGGTAGTTAATGAAAAACTGTTTTTT	CASSSQTGVVNEKLFF
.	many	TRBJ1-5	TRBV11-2	TGTGCCAGCAGCCGTGACCCCTATAGCAATCAGCCCCAGCATTTT	CASSRDPYSNQPQHF
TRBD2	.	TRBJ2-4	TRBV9	TGTGCCAGCAGCGGTAGCGGGAGTCTGCGGAACATTCAGTACTTC	CASSGSGSLRNIQYF
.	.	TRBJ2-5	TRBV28	TGTGCCAGCAGTTCTGCTGGACAGCAAGAGACCCAGTACTTC	CASSSAGQQETQYF
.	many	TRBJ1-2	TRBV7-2	TGTGCCAGCAGCTCCGCCGAATTCACAACGAGCGGCTACACCTTC	CASSSAEFTTSGYTF
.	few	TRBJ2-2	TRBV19	TGTGCCAGTAGCCTAAGAAGGACCCCGAACACCGGGGAGCTGTTTTTT	CASSLRRTPNTGELFF
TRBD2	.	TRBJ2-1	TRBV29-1	TGCAGCGTTGAAGGGCCCACCCCCGGGACTAGCACCCCTCTCTCCTACAATGAGCAGTTCTTC	CSVEGPTPGTSTPLSYNEQFF
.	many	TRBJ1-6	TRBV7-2	TGTGCCAGCAGCCTCGGCGGGGGGAATTCACCCCTCCACTTT	CASSLGGGNSPLHF
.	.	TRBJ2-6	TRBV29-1	TGCAGCGTGAGTAGGGCGGGTGGCTCTGGGGCCAACGTCCTGACTTTC	CSVSRAGGSGANVLTF
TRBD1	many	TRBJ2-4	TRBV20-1	TGCAGTGCTAGGGGGGTCCAAGATGGACAGGGAAACATTCAGTACTTC	CSARGVQDGQGNIQYF
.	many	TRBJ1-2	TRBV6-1	TGTGCCAGCAGTGATAAGTCAGGATGGGAGGGCTACACCTTC	CASSDKSGWEGYTF
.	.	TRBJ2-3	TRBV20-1	TGCAGTGCTAGTAAAAGAGGCAGGGCAGATACGCAGTATTTT	CSASKRGRADTQYF
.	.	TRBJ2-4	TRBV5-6	TGTGCCAGCAGCTGGGGAGGGGGGAACATTCAGTACTTC	CASSWGGGNIQYF